The text below deals with one T cell receptor beta chain. Its matching antigen is unknown. Using its own MiXCR run on the RT-PCR reads, TCRdb lists one record per CDR3 protein. The sample carries roughly 23,000 distinct CDR3 sequences, under 80% recorded once. The data originate from a study of yellow fever vaccine responses in identical twins. Findings of the study overall: Vaccine-induced T cell responses in twins were reportedly observed to appear partly convergent, partly personalized.

J gave up 12 bases and V 0 bases, and 11 bases lay outside the gene matches. The germline CDR1 and CDR2 sequences are SGHTA and FQGNSA. There are 15 residues in the CDR3. The sequencing here drew on T cells from blood (PBMCs), unsorted or a sorted subset (not recorded which), taken before or after yellow fever vaccination (not recorded which). This sequence originates from a woman aged 18-35 years who received the yellow fever vaccine. The rearrangement uses TRBV7-2 and TRBJ2-1, with 7 nucleotides matching TRBD2. The chain's CDR3 is CASSLAETSRTGQFF. In nucleotides, the CDR3 is TGTGCCAGCAGCTTAGCCGAGACTAGCAGGACGGGGCAGTTCTTC.